This T cell receptor (beta chain) was sequenced in a study of T cell responses to AZD1222 COVID-19 vaccine. Produced via immunoSEQ multiplex PCR; TCRdb's table is partial and in-frame only. This table has about 140,000 clones, 70% to 90% appearing once. Germline CDR1 and CDR2: MGHRA and YSYEKL. The CDR3 runs 17 residues. Trimming took 2 bases from V and 0 from J; bases not matched to a gene: 5. General study points: Regions 160-218 and 743-854 dominated among vaccine-associated CD4 TCRs spanning spike. Sampled repertoires all dated from after the peak T cell response. It was only 6 or 7 AZD1222 recipients who were seropositive at baseline.

Note on this clone: The antigen is not known.

The sample in question was peripheral blood, obtained 28 days after the second dose of the MenACWY control vaccine. This sequence originates from an adult who received the MenACWY meningococcal vaccine as a control. J is TRBJ1-4 and V is TRBV4-1, with 8 bases identical to TRBD1. CDR3 sequence reads: CASSQSGGSATNEKLFF. The CDR3 DNA is TGCGCCAGCAGCCAATCAGGGGGCTCCGCAACTAATGAAAAACTGTTTTTT.